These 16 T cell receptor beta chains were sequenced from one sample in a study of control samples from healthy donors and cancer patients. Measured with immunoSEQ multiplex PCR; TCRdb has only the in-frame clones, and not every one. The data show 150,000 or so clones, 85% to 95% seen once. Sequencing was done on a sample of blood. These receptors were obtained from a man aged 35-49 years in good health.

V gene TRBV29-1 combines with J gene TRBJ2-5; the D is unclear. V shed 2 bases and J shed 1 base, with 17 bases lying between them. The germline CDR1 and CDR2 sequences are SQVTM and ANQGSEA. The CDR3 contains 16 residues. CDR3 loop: CSVEMWVAGPQETQYF. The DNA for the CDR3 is TGCAGCGTTGAAATGTGGGTAGCCGGACCCCAAGAGACCCAGTACTTC.

CDR3 amino acids: CASSLFGGRPYGYTF. CDR3 DNA sequence: TGTGCCAGCAGTTTATTCGGGGGACGGCCCTATGGCTACACCTTC. J is TRBJ1-2 and V is TRBV27; weak D call: TRBD1 (5 bases). The CDR3 is 15 amino acids. From germline, CDR1 is MNHEY and CDR2 SMNVEV (reference sequence). V was cut by 1 base and J by 4 bases, with 13 bases left in between.

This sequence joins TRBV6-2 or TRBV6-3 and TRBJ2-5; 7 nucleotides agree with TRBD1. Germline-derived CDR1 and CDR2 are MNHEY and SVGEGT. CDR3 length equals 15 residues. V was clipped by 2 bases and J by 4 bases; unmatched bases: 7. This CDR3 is CASSYPDRPRETQYF. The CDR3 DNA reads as TGTGCCAGCAGTTACCCGGACAGGCCCCGAGAGACCCAGTACTTC.

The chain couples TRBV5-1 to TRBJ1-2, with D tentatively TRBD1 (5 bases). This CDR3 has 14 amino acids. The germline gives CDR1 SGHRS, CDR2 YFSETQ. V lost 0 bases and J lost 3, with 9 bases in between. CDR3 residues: CASSLGGRDYGYTF. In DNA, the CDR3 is TGCGCCAGCAGCTTGGGGGGGAGAGACTATGGCTACACCTTC.

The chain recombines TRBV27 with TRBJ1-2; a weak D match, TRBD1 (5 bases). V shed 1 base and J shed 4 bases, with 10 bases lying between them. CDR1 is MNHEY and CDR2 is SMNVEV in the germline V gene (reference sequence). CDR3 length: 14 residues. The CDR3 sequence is CASSLFQGSYGYTF. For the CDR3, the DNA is TGTGCCAGCAGTTTATTCCAGGGAAGCTATGGCTACACCTTC.

In DNA form, the CDR3 reads TGTGCCAGCAGCCCATTAGGCGGCTCAAGCAATCAGCCCCAGCATTTT. Amino acids: CASSPLGGSSNQPQHF. The chain recombines TRBV7-8 with TRBJ1-5, with D uncertain. The CDR3 sequence is 16 residues long. The V gene's germline CDR1 is SGHVS and CDR2 FQNEAQ. The germline V and J ends were trimmed by 5 bases and 1 base, with 15 bases remaining between them.

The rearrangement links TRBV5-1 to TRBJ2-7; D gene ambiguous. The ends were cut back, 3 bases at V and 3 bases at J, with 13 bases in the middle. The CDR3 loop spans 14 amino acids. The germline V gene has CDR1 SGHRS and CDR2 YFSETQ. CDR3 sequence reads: CASSSSGSFYEQYF. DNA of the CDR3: TGCGCCAGCAGCTCCTCCGGGTCCTTCTACGAGCAGTACTTC. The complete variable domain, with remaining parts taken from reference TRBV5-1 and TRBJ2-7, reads KAGVTQTPRYLIKTRGQQVTLSCSPISGHRSVSWYQQTPGQGLQFLFEYFSETQRNKGNFPGRFSGRQFSNSRSEMNVSTLELGDSALYLCASSSSGSFYEQYFGPGTRLTVT.

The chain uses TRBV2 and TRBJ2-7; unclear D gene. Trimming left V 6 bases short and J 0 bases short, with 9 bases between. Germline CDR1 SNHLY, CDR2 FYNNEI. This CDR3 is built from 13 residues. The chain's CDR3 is CASRDGPSYEQYF. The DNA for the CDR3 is TGTGCCAGCAGAGACGGACCCTCCTACGAGCAGTACTTC.

CDR3 region: CASSPTAGVPSSTGELFF. The CDR3 bases are TGTGCCAGCAGCCCTACGGCTGGCGTACCGTCTAGTACCGGGGAGCTGTTTTTT. J is TRBJ2-2 and V is TRBV7-6; D is ambiguous. Germline V gene lookup returns CDR1 SGHVS and CDR2 FNYEAQ. This CDR3 has 18 amino acids. Trimming left V 5 bases short and J 5 bases short, with 24 bases between.

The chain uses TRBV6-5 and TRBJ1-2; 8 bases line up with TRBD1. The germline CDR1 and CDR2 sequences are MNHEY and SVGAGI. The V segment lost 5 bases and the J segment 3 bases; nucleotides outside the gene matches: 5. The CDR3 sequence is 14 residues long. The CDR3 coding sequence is TGTGCCAGCAGTCCCGGACAGGGCGACTATGGCTACACCTTC. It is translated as CASSPGQGDYGYTF.

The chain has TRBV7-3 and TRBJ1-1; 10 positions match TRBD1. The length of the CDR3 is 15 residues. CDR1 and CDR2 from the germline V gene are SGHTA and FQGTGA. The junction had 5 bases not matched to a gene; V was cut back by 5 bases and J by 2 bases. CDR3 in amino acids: CASSPTGGGNTEAFF. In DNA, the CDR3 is TGTGCCAGCAGCCCGACAGGGGGCGGAAACACTGAAGCTTTCTTT.

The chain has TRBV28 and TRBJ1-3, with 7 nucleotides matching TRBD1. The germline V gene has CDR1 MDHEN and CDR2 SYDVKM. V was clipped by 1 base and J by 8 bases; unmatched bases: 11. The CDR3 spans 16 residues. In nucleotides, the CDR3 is TGTGCCAGCAGTTTATTTTCGACAGGGTTGGTGGACACCATATATTTT. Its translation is CASSLFSTGLVDTIYF.

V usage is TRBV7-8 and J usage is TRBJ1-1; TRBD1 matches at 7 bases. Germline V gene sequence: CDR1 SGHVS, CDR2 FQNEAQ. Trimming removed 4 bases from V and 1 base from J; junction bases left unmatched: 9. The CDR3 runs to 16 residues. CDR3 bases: TGTGCCAGCAGCTCCTTCTCCGGACAGGAGAACACTGAAGCTTTCTTT. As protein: CASSSFSGQENTEAFF.

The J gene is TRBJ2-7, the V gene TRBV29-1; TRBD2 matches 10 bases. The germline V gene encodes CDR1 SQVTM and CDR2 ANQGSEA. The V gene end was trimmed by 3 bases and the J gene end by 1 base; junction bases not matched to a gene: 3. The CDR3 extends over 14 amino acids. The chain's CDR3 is CSVEAAGGSYEQYF. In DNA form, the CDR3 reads TGCAGCGTTGAGGCAGCGGGAGGGTCCTACGAGCAGTACTTC.

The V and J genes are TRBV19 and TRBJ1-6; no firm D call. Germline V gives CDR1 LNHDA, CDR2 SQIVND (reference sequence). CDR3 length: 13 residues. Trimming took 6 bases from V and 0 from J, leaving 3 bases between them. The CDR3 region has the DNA TGTGCCAGTAGGAGCTCCTATAATTCACCCCTCCACTTT. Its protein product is CASRSSYNSPLHF.

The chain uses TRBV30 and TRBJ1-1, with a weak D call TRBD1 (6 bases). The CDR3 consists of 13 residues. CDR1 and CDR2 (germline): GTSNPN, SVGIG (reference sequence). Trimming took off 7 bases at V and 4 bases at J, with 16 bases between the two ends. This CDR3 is CALLGGLVTEAFF. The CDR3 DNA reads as TGTGCCTTACTAGGGGGGCTGGTCACTGAAGCTTTCTTT.